This passage covers 29 T cell receptor beta chains from one sample sequenced in a study of T cells in Graves' hyperthyroidism and ophthalmopathy. From RNA transcripts, TCR beta CDR3 regions were amplified. During a first-round RT-PCR of the TCR CDR3, the HTBI primer set was used. TCRdb passed the multiplex PCR reads through MiXCR, listing each CDR3 protein once. This repertoire shows around 350,000 distinct CDR3 sequences, just under 25% found once; its top ten account for less than 85%. Sequenced input: blood. These receptors were obtained from a man aged 50 to 60 with Graves' hyperthyroidism.

CDR3 DNA sequence: TGTGCCAGCAGTCCGGGCGGGGTTCCCTACGAGCAGTACTTC. Its translation: CASSPGGVPYEQYF. The V call is TRBV6-1, the J call TRBJ2-7, with a weak D call TRBD2 (6 bases). Germline CDR1 MNHNS, CDR2 SASEGT. V shed 5 bases and J shed 2 bases, with 13 bases lying between them. The length of the CDR3 is 14 residues.

Many counts were recorded for this clonotype. The chain links TRBV20-1 to TRBJ2-3; 7 nucleotides align to TRBD2. This CDR3 spans 14 amino acids. V was pared by 3 bases and J by 2 bases, with 5 bases of the junction left unmatched. Germline assignment: CDR1 DFQATT and CDR2 SNEGSKA (reference sequence). In nucleotides, the CDR3 is TGCAGTGCTAGTCTAGCGGCGTTCACAGATACGCAGTATTTT. This codes for CSASLAAFTDTQYF.

The rearrangement joins TRBV18 to TRBJ1-2; D unclear. CDR1 and CDR2 from the germline V gene are KGHSH and LQKENI. The V end lost 6 bases, the J end lost 4 bases, and 18 bases lay between the germline ends. CDR3 length: 15 residues. The CDR3 sequence is CASSPEPYSVYGYTF. The CDR3 nucleotides are TGTGCCAGCTCGCCAGAACCCTATTCCGTCTATGGCTACACCTTC.

In nucleotides, the CDR3 is TGCGCCAGCAGCCAAAAGACAGGGGATGGGTACGAGCAGTACTTC. Its protein is CASSQKTGDGYEQYF. This sequence joins TRBV4-1 and TRBJ2-7, with 8 bases fitting TRBD1. J was trimmed by 4 bases and V by 2 bases; bases with no gene match: 7. The length of the CDR3 is 15 residues. Germline V gives CDR1 MGHRA, CDR2 YSYEKL.

This clonotype was counted between two and nine times. V and J are TRBV28 and TRBJ2-1; D call uncertain. Trimming removed 7 bases from V and 1 base from J, with 8 bases in between. This CDR3 region has 13 residues. From germline, CDR1 is MDHEN and CDR2 SYDVKM. Here the CDR3 DNA reads TGTGCCAGCACGGGTGGATCCTACAATGAGCAGTTCTTC. Translated: CASTGGSYNEQFF.

V gene TRBV11-2 combines with J gene TRBJ2-1; possible D gene TRBD2, 6 bases. The V gene lost 1 base and the J gene lost 9 bases, with 10 bases spanning the gap. CDR3 length: 13 amino acids. Per germline, CDR1 SGHAT and CDR2 FQNNGV. CDR3 region: CASSLAGAREQFF. The CDR3 DNA reads as TGTGCCAGCAGCTTAGCGGGAGCGCGTGAGCAGTTCTTC.

This clonotype came up once. The rearrangement uses TRBV7-3 and TRBJ2-3; 7 bases are shared with TRBD2. After removal of 5 bases from V and 1 base from J, the junction contained 6 bases not matched to a gene. The CDR3 extends over 15 amino acids. Germline V lookup: CDR1 SGHTA, CDR2 FQGTGA. CDR3 amino acids: CASSKASGGTDTQYF. The DNA for the CDR3 is TGTGCCAGCAGCAAGGCTAGCGGAGGCACAGATACGCAGTATTTT.

This clonotype has ten or more counts. J is TRBJ2-3 and V is TRBV11-1, with a weak D call TRBD2 (5 bases). The germline V gene has CDR1 SGHAT and CDR2 FQDESV (reference sequence). V gave up 2 bases and J gave up 0 bases, with 9 bases separating them. CDR3 length: 15 amino acids. The CDR3 here is CASSLSEGSTDTQYF. In DNA, the CDR3 is TGTGCCAGCAGCTTATCTGAGGGCAGCACAGATACGCAGTATTTT. Supplemented by reference TRBV11-1 and TRBJ2-3, the full variable domain reads EAEVAQSPRYKITEKSQAVAFWCDPISGHATLYWYRQILGQGPELLVQFQDESVVDDSQLPKDRFSAERLKGVDSTLKIQPAELGDSAMYLCASSLSEGSTDTQYFGPGTRLTVL.

The chain carries TRBV19 and TRBJ1-1; D unresolved. The germline V gene encodes CDR1 LNHDA and CDR2 SQIVND (reference sequence). Trimming took 0 bases from V and 1 from J, leaving 3 bases between them. The CDR3 is 13 residues long. The CDR3 here is CASSIDGNTEAFF. For the CDR3, the DNA is TGTGCCAGTAGTATAGACGGGAACACTGAAGCTTTCTTT.

This clonotype was picked up a small number of times. The rearrangement uses TRBV14 and TRBJ2-7; unclear D gene. Germline CDR1 reads SGHDN; CDR2 reads FVKESK. Trimming removed 0 bases at V and 3 bases at J, with 6 bases between. This CDR3 is 13 amino acids long. The CDR3 protein is CASSQDFDYEQYF. The CDR3 bases are TGTGCCAGCAGCCAAGATTTCGACTACGAGCAGTACTTC.

This clonotype was seen only a few times. The chain joins TRBV3-1 to TRBJ2-1, with D possibly matching TRBD2 (5 bases). Germline V CDR1 and CDR2: LGHDT, YNNKEL (reference sequence). The CDR3 sequence is 18 residues long. With 2 bases removed from V and 0 bases from J, the gap between germline ends came to 17 bases. CDR3 in amino acids: CASSQRVSVGSSYNEQFF. As DNA, the CDR3 is TGTGCCAGCAGCCAAAGGGTTTCGGTGGGGAGCTCCTACAATGAGCAGTTCTTC.

This clonotype was counted many times. Written as DNA, the CDR3 is TGCGCCAGCAGCCCCGGGACAGGGCCCGAGCAGTACTTC. Protein sequence: CASSPGTGPEQYF. The V and J genes are TRBV5-1 and TRBJ2-7, with 9 bases aligning to TRBD1. Germline V CDR1 and CDR2: SGHRS, YFSETQ. The CDR3 totals 13 residues. Trimming at V came to 4 bases and at J to 6 bases, leaving 5 bases not matched to a gene.

This clonotype was counted between two and nine times. A read error is possible here, since a much larger clone lies one base away. This chain joins TRBV18 and TRBJ2-1; 7 nucleotides agree with TRBD2. Germline V gene sequence: CDR1 KGHSH, CDR2 LQKENI. The CDR3 runs to 15 residues. The CDR3 reads CTSSRGGSSYNEQFF. In nucleotides, the CDR3 is TGTACCAGCTCACGAGGCGGGAGCTCCTACAATGAGCAGTTCTTC.

Only a few counts were recorded for this clonotype. This chain connects TRBV20-1 to TRBJ2-1; 10 positions match TRBD2. Trimming removed 6 bases from V and 12 bases from J; junction bases left unmatched: 11. From germline, CDR1 is DFQATT and CDR2 SNEGSKA (reference sequence). This CDR3 is built from 13 residues. The CDR3 is CSAPTSGYQSQFF. The CDR3 DNA sequence: TGCAGTGCGCCGACTAGCGGGTATCAATCGCAGTTCTTC.

This clonotype was counted between two and nine times. This chain links TRBV7-9 with TRBJ2-1; no firm D call. V was shortened by 8 bases and J by 5 bases, with 13 bases between the two germline ends. The CDR3 extends over 13 amino acids. CDR1 SEHNR and CDR2 FQNEAQ come from the germline V gene (reference sequence). The DNA for the CDR3 is TGTGCCAGCGGTTTCACACCCGACAATGAGCAGTTCTTC. Protein: CASGFTPDNEQFF.

The table lists this clonotype with a few counts. This rearrangement joins TRBV5-1 to TRBJ2-7, with a weak D call TRBD1 (5 bases). V gave up 2 bases and J gave up 2 bases, with 23 bases separating them. Germline V lookup: CDR1 SGHRS, CDR2 YFSETQ. The CDR3 is 18 amino acids. CDR3 nucleotide sequence: TGCGCCAGCAGCTTAGGATTACAGGTTGGTGGTTACCCCTACGAGCAGTACTTC. This encodes CASSLGLQVGGYPYEQYF.

This sequence joins TRBV5-5 and TRBJ2-7; TRBD1 matches at 7 bases. V was pared by 2 bases and J by 3 bases, with 5 bases of the junction left unmatched. Germline CDR1 reads SGHKS; CDR2 reads YYEKEE (reference sequence). This CDR3 comprises 14 residues. The CDR3 nucleotides are TGTGCCAGCAGCTTAGGGGACAGTTTCTACGAGCAGTACTTC. As protein: CASSLGDSFYEQYF.

This chain connects TRBV6-1 to TRBJ2-3; D gene ambiguous. Between the trimmed V and J ends, which lost 1 base and 7 bases, there was a span of 12 bases. This CDR3 has 14 residues. Germline V lookup: CDR1 MNHNS, CDR2 SASEGT. The CDR3 coding sequence is TGTGCCAGCAGTGAAGTCCGGCGGAGCTATACGCAGTATTTT. Residues: CASSEVRRSYTQYF.

This clonotype was seen a single time. The chain couples TRBV15 to TRBJ1-3; D possibly corresponds to TRBD1 (6 bases). Germline V gives CDR1 LNHNV, CDR2 YYDKDF (reference sequence). Between the trimmed V and J ends, which lost 3 bases and 8 bases, there was a span of 14 bases. The CDR3 is 14 amino acids. The CDR3 is CATSRTLGGDTIYF. DNA for the CDR3: TGTGCCACCAGCAGGACCCTAGGGGGTGACACCATATATTTT.

Ten or more counts support this clonotype. The junction departs from the called germline gene at one end, perhaps through a read error. V is TRBV5-1 and J is TRBJ2-2, with D perhaps TRBD1 (6 bases). The V gene's germline CDR1 is SGHRS and CDR2 YFSETQ. This CDR3 spans 14 amino acids. The CDR3 DNA is TGTGCCAGCAGCTTGGGACAAAACACCGGGGAGCTGTTTTTT. The encoded protein is CASSLGQNTGELFF. Based on the CDR3 plus reference TRBV5-1 and TRBJ2-2, the full variable domain is KAGVTQTPRYLIKTRGQQVTLSCSPISGHRSVSWYQQTPGQGLQFLFEYFSETQRNKGNFPGRFSGRQFSNSRSEMNVSTLELGDSALYLCASSLGQNTGELFFGEGSRLTVL.

The chain joins TRBV11-3 to TRBJ1-1; D not certain. V lost 6 bases and J 5 bases, leaving 19 bases between the germline ends. CDR1 is SGHNT and CDR2 is YENEEA in the germline V gene. The CDR3 loop spans 15 amino acids. DNA for the CDR3: TGTGCCAGCAGATCGGGCCCCCCGGGGAGTACTGAAGCTTTCTTT. Residues: CASRSGPPGSTEAFF.

This clonotype was counted once. The gene calls are TRBV28 and TRBJ2-3; TRBD2 matches at 10 bases. The CDR3 has 18 amino acids. The germline V gene has CDR1 MDHEN and CDR2 SYDVKM. Trimming removed 4 bases from V and 0 bases from J; junction bases left unmatched: 10. For the CDR3, the DNA is TGTGCCAGCAGTTCTCCGATTCTGACTAGCGGGAGCACAGATACGCAGTATTTT. Encoded protein: CASSSPILTSGSTDTQYF.

This clonotype has ten or more counts. The chain is built from TRBV18 and TRBJ2-1, with 14 bases that match TRBD2. V lost 2 bases, J lost 4 bases, and 7 bases stayed unmatched. CDR3 length: 18 amino acids. Looked up from germline, CDR1 is KGHSH and CDR2 is LQKENI. CDR3 coding DNA: TGTGCCAGCTCACCAGGGACTAGCGGGAGCCTTATATACAATGAGCAGTTCTTC. As protein: CASSPGTSGSLIYNEQFF.

Ten or more counts support this clonotype. V usage is TRBV20-1 and J usage is TRBJ2-1; TRBD1 or TRBD2 may be the D gene (5 bases each). This CDR3 is 17 amino acids long. Per germline, CDR1 DFQATT and CDR2 SNEGSKA (reference sequence). Trimming shortened V by 0 bases and J by 5 bases, and 20 bases separated the two germline ends. This CDR3 is CSAREYRRTPRHNEQFF. Written as DNA, the CDR3 is TGCAGTGCTAGAGAGTACAGGAGGACCCCCCGGCACAATGAGCAGTTCTTC.

This clonotype was detected a few times. This rearrangement joins TRBV30 to TRBJ2-2, with 7 bases identical to TRBD1. Germline values: CDR1 GTSNPN, CDR2 SVGIG (reference sequence). The CDR3 loop spans 14 amino acids. V lost 5 bases, J lost 1 base, and 4 bases stayed unmatched. CDR3 nucleotides: TGTGCCTGGGTCGGGACAGTGAACACCGGGGAGCTGTTTTTT. Its protein product is CAWVGTVNTGELFF.

The chain combines TRBV9 with TRBJ2-5; TRBD2 aligns across 8 bases. This CDR3 region has 15 residues. Germline-derived CDR1 and CDR2 are SGDLS and YYNGEE. Trimming cost V 5 bases and J 3 bases; bases outside gene matches: 9. This chain's CDR3 is CASSRSGSGEETQYF. The CDR3 nucleotides read TGTGCCAGCAGTCGGAGCGGGAGCGGGGAAGAGACCCAGTACTTC.

This clonotype showed up just a few times. The chain employs TRBV4-1 and TRBJ2-2; 9 bases map to TRBD2. The CDR3 contains 15 residues. The V gene's germline CDR1 is MGHRA and CDR2 YSYEKL. Trimming took 0 bases from V and 7 from J; bases not matched to a gene: 3. The CDR3 is CASSQDMTSGGELFF. The CDR3 nucleotides are TGCGCCAGCAGCCAAGATATGACTAGCGGCGGGGAGCTGTTTTTT.

This clonotype was observed a handful of times. The chain uses TRBV6-2 or TRBV6-3 and TRBJ2-5, with a tentative D call TRBD1 (6 bases). The CDR3 sequence is 12 residues long. Between the trimmed V and J ends, which lost 4 bases and 11 bases, there was a span of 14 bases. Germline values: CDR1 MNHEY, CDR2 SVGEGT. CDR3 protein: CASSWTAQAQYF. CDR3 DNA: TGTGCCAGCAGTTGGACAGCCCAAGCTCAGTACTTC.

As to this clonotype: This may stem from a read error, because a much larger clone lies one nucleotide away. The chain carries TRBV3-1 and TRBJ2-7, with D unclear. The CDR3 spans 13 residues. CDR1 and CDR2 (germline): LGHDT, YNNKEL (reference sequence). Here the CDR3 reads CASGQAHAMEQYF. CDR3 sequence (DNA): TGTGCCAGCGGCCAGGCCCATGCGATGGAGCAGTACTTC.